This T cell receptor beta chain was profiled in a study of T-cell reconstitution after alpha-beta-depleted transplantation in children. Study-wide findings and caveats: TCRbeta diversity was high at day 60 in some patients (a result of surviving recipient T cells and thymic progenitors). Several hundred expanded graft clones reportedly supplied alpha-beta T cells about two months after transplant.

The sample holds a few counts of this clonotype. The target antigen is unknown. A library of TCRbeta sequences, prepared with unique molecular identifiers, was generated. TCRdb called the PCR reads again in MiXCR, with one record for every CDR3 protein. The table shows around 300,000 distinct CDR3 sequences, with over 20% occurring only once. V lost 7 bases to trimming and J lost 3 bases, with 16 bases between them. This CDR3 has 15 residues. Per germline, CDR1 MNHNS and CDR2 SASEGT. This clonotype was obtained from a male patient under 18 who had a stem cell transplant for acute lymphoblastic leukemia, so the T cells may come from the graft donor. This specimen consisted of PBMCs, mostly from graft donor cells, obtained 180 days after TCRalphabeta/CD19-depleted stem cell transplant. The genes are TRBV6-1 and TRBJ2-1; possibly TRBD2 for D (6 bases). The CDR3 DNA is TGTGCCAGCATTCTTATGGCGGGAAGCTACAATGAGCAGTTCTTC. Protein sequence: CASILMAGSYNEQFF.